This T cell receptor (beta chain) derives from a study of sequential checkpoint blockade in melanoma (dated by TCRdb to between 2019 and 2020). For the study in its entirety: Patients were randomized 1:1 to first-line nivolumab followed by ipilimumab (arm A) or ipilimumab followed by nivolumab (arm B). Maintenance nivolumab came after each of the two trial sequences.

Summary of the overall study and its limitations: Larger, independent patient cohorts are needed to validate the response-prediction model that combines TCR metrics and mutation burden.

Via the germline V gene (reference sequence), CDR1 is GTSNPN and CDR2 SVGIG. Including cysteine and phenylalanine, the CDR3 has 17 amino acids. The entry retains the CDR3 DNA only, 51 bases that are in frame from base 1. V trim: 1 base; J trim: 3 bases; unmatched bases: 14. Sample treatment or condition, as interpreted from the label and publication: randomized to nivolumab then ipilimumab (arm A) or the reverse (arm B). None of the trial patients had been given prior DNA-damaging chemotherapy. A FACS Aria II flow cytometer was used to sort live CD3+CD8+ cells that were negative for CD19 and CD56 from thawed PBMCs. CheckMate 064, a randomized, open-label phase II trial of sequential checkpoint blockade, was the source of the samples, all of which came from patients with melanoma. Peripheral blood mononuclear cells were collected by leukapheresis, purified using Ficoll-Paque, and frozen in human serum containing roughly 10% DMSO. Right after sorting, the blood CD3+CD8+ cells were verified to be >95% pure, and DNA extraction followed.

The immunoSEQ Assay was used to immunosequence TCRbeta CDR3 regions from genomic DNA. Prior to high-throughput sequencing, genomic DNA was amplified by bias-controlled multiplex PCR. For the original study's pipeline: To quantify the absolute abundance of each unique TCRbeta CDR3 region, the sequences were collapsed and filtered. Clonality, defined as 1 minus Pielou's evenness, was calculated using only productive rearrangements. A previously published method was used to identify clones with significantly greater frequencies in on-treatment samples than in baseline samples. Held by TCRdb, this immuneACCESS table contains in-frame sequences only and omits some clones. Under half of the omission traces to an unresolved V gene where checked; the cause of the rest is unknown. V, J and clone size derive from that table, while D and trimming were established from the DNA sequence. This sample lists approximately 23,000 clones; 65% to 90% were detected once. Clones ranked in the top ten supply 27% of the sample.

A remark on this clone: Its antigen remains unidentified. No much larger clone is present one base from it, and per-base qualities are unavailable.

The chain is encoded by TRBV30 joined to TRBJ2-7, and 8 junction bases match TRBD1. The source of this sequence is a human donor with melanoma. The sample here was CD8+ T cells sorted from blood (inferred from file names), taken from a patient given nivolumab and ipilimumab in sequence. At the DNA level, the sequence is TGTGCCTGGAGTGGCAGGGGGCTATACTCCTCCGGCTACGAGCAGTACTTC. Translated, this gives CAWSGRGLYSSGYEQYF. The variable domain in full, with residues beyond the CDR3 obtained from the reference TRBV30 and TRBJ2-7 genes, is SQTIHQWPATLVQPVGSPLSLECTVEGTSNPNLYWYRQAAGRGLQLLFYSVGIGQISSEVPQNLSASRPQDRQFILSSKKLLLSDSGFYLCAWSGRGLYSSGYEQYFGPGTRLTVT.